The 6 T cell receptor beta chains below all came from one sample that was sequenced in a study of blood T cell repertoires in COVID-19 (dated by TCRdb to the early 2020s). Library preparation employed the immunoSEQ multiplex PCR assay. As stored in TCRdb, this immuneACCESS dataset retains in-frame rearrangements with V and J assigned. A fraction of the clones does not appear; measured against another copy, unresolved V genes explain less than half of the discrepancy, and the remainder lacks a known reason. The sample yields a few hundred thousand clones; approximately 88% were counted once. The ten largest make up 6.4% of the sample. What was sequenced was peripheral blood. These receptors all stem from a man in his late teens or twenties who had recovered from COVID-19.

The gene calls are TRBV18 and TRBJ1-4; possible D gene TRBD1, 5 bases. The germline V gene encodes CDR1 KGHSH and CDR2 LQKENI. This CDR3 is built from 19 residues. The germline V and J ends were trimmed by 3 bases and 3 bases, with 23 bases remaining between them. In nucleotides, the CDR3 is TGTGCCAGCTCACCCAAACCATTAAAATCGACAGCCGCTAATGAAAAACTGTTTTTT. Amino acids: CASSPKPLKSTAANEKLFF.

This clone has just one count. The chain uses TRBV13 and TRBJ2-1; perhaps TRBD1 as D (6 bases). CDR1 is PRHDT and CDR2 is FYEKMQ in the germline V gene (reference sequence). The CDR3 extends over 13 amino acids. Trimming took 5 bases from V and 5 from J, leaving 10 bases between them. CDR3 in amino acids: CASSATGNNEQFF. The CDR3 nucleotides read TGTGCCAGCAGCGCGACAGGTAACAATGAGCAGTTCTTC.

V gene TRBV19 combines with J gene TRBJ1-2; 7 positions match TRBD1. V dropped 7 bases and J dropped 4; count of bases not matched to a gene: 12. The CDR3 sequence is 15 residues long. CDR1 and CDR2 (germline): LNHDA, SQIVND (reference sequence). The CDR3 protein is CASIRKDRIGYGYTF. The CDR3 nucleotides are TGTGCCAGTATTCGCAAGGACAGGATCGGCTATGGCTACACCTTC.

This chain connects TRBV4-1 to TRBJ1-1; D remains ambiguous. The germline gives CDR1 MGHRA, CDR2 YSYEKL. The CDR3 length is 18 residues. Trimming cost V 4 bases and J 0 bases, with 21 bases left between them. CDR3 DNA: TGCGCCAGCAGCCTCTCCGAATTTGGACTTGGGCTGAACACTGAAGCTTTCTTT. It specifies CASSLSEFGLGLNTEAFF.

CDR3 residues: CASSPLWATSGNTIYF. The CDR3 region has the DNA TGTGCCAGCAGCCCCCTATGGGCGACCTCTGGAAACACCATATATTTT. The chain carries TRBV7-6 and TRBJ1-3; no reliable D call. This CDR3 contains 16 residues. Germline CDR1 SGHVS, CDR2 FNYEAQ. Deletions cut 5 bases from V and 0 bases from J, with 14 bases between. The whole variable domain, filled in from reference TRBV7-6 and TRBJ1-3, reads GAGVSQSPRYKVTKRGQDVALRCDPISGHVSLYWYRQALGQGPEFLTYFNYEAQQDKSGLPNDRFSAERPEGSISTLTIQRTEQRDSAMYRCASSPLWATSGNTIYFGEGSWLTVV.

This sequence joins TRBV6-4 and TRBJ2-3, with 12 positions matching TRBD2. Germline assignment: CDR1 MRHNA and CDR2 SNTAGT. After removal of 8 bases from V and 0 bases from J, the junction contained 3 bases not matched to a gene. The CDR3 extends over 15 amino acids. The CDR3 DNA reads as TGTGCCAGCGGTGGGACTAGCGGGAGCACAGATACGCAGTATTTT. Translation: CASGGTSGSTDTQYF.